These 26 T cell receptor beta chains share one sample of origin, sequenced in a study of Graves' ophthalmopathy and Graves' hyperthyroidism. Researchers took RNA transcripts and amplified TCR beta CDR3 regions from them. HTBI-primed first-round RT-PCR preceded second-round multiplex PCR. From the multiplex PCR reads, TCRdb called clonotypes with MiXCR, one entry per CDR3 protein. The sample consists of around 670,000 distinct CDR3 sequences, 40% of them appearing once. What was sequenced was peripheral blood. Every receptor here comes from an adult man with Graves' ophthalmopathy.

The rearrangement links TRBV6-4 to TRBJ2-1; TRBD2 agrees at 10 bases. Looked up from germline, CDR1 is MRHNA and CDR2 is SNTAGT. The CDR3 has 21 amino acids. The V gene end was trimmed by 4 bases and the J gene end by 9 bases; junction bases not matched to a gene: 27. Written as DNA, the CDR3 is TGTGCCAGCAGTGTCGAGGGTTTTCTGGGAAGAGCGGGAGGGCCAAAGGTTGAGCAGTTCTTC. Translating gives CASSVEGFLGRAGGPKVEQFF.

This clonotype appeared a few times. The V gene is TRBV6-6, the J gene TRBJ2-1, with TRBD2 identical over 7 bases. J was trimmed by 9 bases and V by 0 bases; bases with no gene match: 8. Germline loops: CDR1 MNHNY, CDR2 SVGAGI (reference sequence). The CDR3 is 15 residues long. CDR3 bases: TGTGCCAGCAGTTACTCGACGTCAGGGAGGGGTGAGCAGTTCTTC. Amino acids: CASSYSTSGRGEQFF.

In regard to this clonotype: Its ends do not fully match the called genes, so a read error is possible. J is TRBJ1-6 and V is TRBV20-1, with D maybe TRBD1 (5 bases). Germline V gene data show CDR1 as DFQATT and CDR2 as SNEGSKA (reference sequence). The length of the CDR3 is 13 residues. The CDR3 region is CSPRRGGATPLHF. CDR3 sequence (DNA): TGCAGTCCCAGGAGGGGAGGAGCGACACCCCTCCATTTT.

The CDR3 loop is CASSLALGTGGVGNQPQHF. CDR3 bases: TGTGCCAGCAGCTTAGCCCTTGGGACAGGGGGCGTGGGAAATCAGCCCCAGCATTTT. The chain carries TRBV7-9 and TRBJ1-5, with 12 positions matching TRBD1. The CDR3 is 19 residues long. The V and J ends lost 0 bases and 4 bases, in that order; junction bases with no gene match: 10. The germline CDR1 and CDR2 sequences are SEHNR and FQNEAQ (reference sequence).

This clonotype was counted only a few times. The chain employs TRBV19 and TRBJ2-2; no clear D. In germline, CDR1 is LNHDA, CDR2 SQIVND (reference sequence). Trimming took 9 bases from V and 1 from J, leaving 12 bases between them. The CDR3 totals 14 residues. In DNA, the CDR3 is TGTGCCAGCCGTACCGGGCAGAACACCGGGGAGCTGTTTTTT. Translation gives CASRTGQNTGELFF. The complete variable domain, with remaining parts taken from reference TRBV19 and TRBJ2-2, reads DGGITQSPKYLFRKEGQNVTLSCEQNLNHDAMYWYRQDPGQGLRLIYYSQIVNDFQKGDIAEGYSVSREKKESFPLTVTSAQKNPTAFYLCASRTGQNTGELFFGEGSRLTVL.

This clonotype was observed many times. The chain carries TRBV2 and TRBJ1-2, with 8 positions matching TRBD1. J lost 6 bases, V lost 6 bases, and 6 bases had no gene match. CDR1 and CDR2 (germline): SNHLY, FYNNEI. The CDR3 spans 13 residues. The CDR3 loop reads CASSAMDRDGYTF. The DNA of the CDR3 is TGTGCCAGCAGCGCCATGGACAGGGATGGCTACACCTTC.

The rearrangement joins TRBV27 to TRBJ2-5; no clear D gene. In germline, CDR1 is MNHEY, CDR2 SMNVEV (reference sequence). The length of the CDR3 is 8 residues. V was shortened by 7 bases and J by 8 bases, with 2 bases between the two germline ends. The CDR3 spells CASTTQYF. The CDR3 region has the DNA TGTGCCAGCACCACCCAGTACTTC.

As to this clonotype: It may be a read error: a sequence one base away is much more abundant. The gene calls are TRBV7-9 and TRBJ2-2, with unresolved D. CDR1 is SEHNR, CDR2 FQNEAQ, per germline (reference sequence). The V gene lost 5 bases and the J gene lost 3 bases, with 13 bases spanning the gap. The CDR3 has 15 residues. In DNA, the CDR3 is TGTGCCAGCAGCCCTGGGCTAGTTGACACCGGGGAGCTGTTTTTT. It codes for CASSPGLVDTGELFF.

This clonotype was counted once. One end of the junction is discordant with germline, which a read error may explain. The chain is built from TRBV19 and TRBJ1-4; 9 nucleotides align to TRBD1. The CDR3 is 15 amino acids. Germline V gene lookup returns CDR1 LNHDA and CDR2 SQIVND (reference sequence). CDR3 residues: CASSMRDRVYEKLLF. CDR3 in DNA: TGTGCCAGTAGTATGAGGGACAGGGTATATGAAAAACTGCTTTTT.

A few counts support this clonotype. The gene calls are TRBV3-1 and TRBJ1-3; D remains ambiguous. The CDR3 has 15 residues. Germline CDR1 and CDR2: LGHDT and YNNKEL (reference sequence). V was pared by 2 bases and J by 2 bases, with 10 bases between. Written as DNA, the CDR3 is TGTGCCAGCAGCCAAACCGGCCCTGCTGGAAACACCATATATTTT. Translation gives CASSQTGPAGNTIYF.

This clonotype was recorded many times. The chain joins TRBV10-3 to TRBJ2-3; D remains unclear. V dropped 3 bases and J dropped 0 bases, with 10 bases sitting between them. In germline, CDR1 is ENHRY, CDR2 SYGVKD. This CDR3 region has 15 residues. CDR3 DNA sequence: TGTGCCATCAGTGAAGGGCGAGCTAGCACAGATACGCAGTATTTT. It yields the protein CAISEGRASTDTQYF.

J is TRBJ1-4 and V is TRBV6-1; D gene ambiguous. CDR1 and CDR2 (germline): MNHNS, SASEGT. CDR3 length equals 13 residues. V was trimmed by 7 bases and J by 2 bases, leaving 8 bases between them. CDR3 region: CASKEGTNEKLFF. CDR3 sequence (DNA): TGTGCCAGCAAAGAGGGTACTAATGAAAAACTGTTTTTT.

This sequence joins TRBV25-1 and TRBJ2-2; TRBD2 matches at 9 bases. The CDR3 has 16 amino acids. Germline assignment: CDR1 MGHDK and CDR2 SYGVNS. With V trimmed by 6 bases and J by 6 bases, 11 bases remained unmatched. This CDR3 reads CASSLLGTSSAGELFF. The CDR3 DNA reads TGTGCCAGCAGCTTATTAGGGACTAGCAGCGCCGGGGAGCTGTTTTTT.

Many counts were recorded for this clonotype. V is TRBV10-3 and J is TRBJ1-5; 10 bases map to TRBD1. The J segment lost 1 base and the V segment lost 7 bases, leaving 4 bases of the junction unmatched. CDR3 length equals 15 residues. Germline V lookup: CDR1 ENHRY, CDR2 SYGVKD. The CDR3 loop reads CAIKPGQGSNQPQHF. CDR3 in DNA: TGTGCCATCAAACCGGGACAGGGGAGCAATCAGCCCCAGCATTTT.

This sequence joins TRBV10-2 and TRBJ2-3; D uncertain. With 4 bases removed from V and 4 bases from J, the gap between germline ends came to 6 bases. The V gene's germline CDR1 is WSHSY and CDR2 SAAADI. The CDR3 is 12 amino acids. The CDR3 is CASSAAADTQYF. The CDR3 nucleotides read TGCGCCAGCAGTGCCGCGGCAGATACGCAGTATTTT.

The chain recombines TRBV20-1 with TRBJ2-2; 7 nucleotides match TRBD2. Germline V CDR1 and CDR2: DFQATT, SNEGSKA (reference sequence). There are 16 residues in the CDR3. J gave up 1 base and V 1 base, and 6 bases lay outside the gene matches. CDR3 in amino acids: CSARVPGLQNTGELFF. In DNA, the CDR3 is TGCAGTGCTAGAGTTCCGGGACTACAGAACACCGGGGAGCTGTTTTTT.

J is TRBJ2-7 and V is TRBV7-9; tentative D call: TRBD1 (5 bases). Trimming removed 5 bases at V and 5 bases at J, with 22 bases between. Per germline, CDR1 SEHNR and CDR2 FQNEAQ (reference sequence). The CDR3 is 16 residues long. CDR3 DNA sequence: TGTGCCAGCAGCCCCACCCGCGTCAGGGCGGCCCACGAGCAGTACTTC. It translates to CASSPTRVRAAHEQYF.

This clonotype was counted a few times. The chain has TRBV7-9 and TRBJ2-2, with D perhaps matching TRBD2 (5 bases). The CDR3 loop spans 15 amino acids. CDR1 and CDR2 from the germline V gene are SEHNR and FQNEAQ (reference sequence). The ends were cut back, 3 bases at V and 0 bases at J, with 8 bases in the middle. CDR3 amino acids: CASSLRGPNTGELFF. CDR3 DNA: TGTGCCAGCAGCTTGCGCGGGCCGAACACCGGGGAGCTGTTTTTT.

With respect to this clonotype: Just one base apart from a much larger clone, this may be a read error. The chain employs TRBV7-9 and TRBJ1-1; 10 nucleotides align to TRBD1. Germline V gene sequence: CDR1 SEHNR, CDR2 FQNEAQ (reference sequence). V was clipped by 3 bases and J by 10 bases; unmatched bases: 11. The CDR3 loop spans 15 amino acids. The CDR3 is CASSFSTGTGERAFF. DNA of the CDR3: TGTGCCAGCAGCTTTTCCACCGGGACAGGGGAGAGAGCTTTCTTT.

The V call is TRBV2, the J call TRBJ2-7; 10 bases are shared with TRBD1. In germline, CDR1 is SNHLY, CDR2 FYNNEI. The CDR3 is made up of 15 amino acids. Unmatched junction bases numbered 8, after V lost 5 bases and J lost 4 bases. CDR3: CASSYIPGQGYEQYF. The CDR3 region has the DNA TGTGCCAGCAGTTACATCCCGGGACAGGGGTACGAGCAGTACTTC.

This clonotype showed up many times. This chain connects TRBV7-7 to TRBJ2-5; D unresolved. Germline loops: CDR1 SSHAT, CDR2 FNYEAQ (reference sequence). There are 13 residues in the CDR3. Trimming removed 2 bases at V and 5 bases at J, with 9 bases between. The CDR3 reads CASSLQFRETQYF. The DNA for the CDR3 is TGTGCCAGCAGCTTACAGTTTCGTGAGACCCAGTACTTC.

This clonotype was counted between two and nine times. CDR3 protein: CSARNQGRGDTEAFF. CDR3 sequence (DNA): TGCAGTGCTAGGAACCAGGGGAGGGGAGACACTGAAGCTTTCTTT. The chain employs TRBV20-1 and TRBJ1-1; D may be TRBD1 (6 bases). Germline CDR1 is DFQATT and CDR2 is SNEGSKA (reference sequence). V lost 3 bases and J lost 3, with 17 bases in between. The CDR3 has 15 amino acids.

The CDR3 DNA reads as TGTGCCAGCAGTTCCGGACTAGCGGGAGGGCCAGATACGCAGTATTTT. Its protein product is CASSSGLAGGPDTQYF. The rearrangement joins TRBV2 to TRBJ2-3, with 15 bases identical to TRBD2. Germline values: CDR1 SNHLY, CDR2 FYNNEI. The CDR3 covers 16 residues. After removal of 5 bases from V and 4 bases from J, the junction contained 4 bases not matched to a gene.

This clonotype was detected many times. V gene TRBV29-1 combines with J gene TRBJ1-1; 10 nucleotides agree with TRBD1. V was clipped by 7 bases and J by 3 bases; unmatched bases: 5. The CDR3 runs 13 residues. Germline lookup yields CDR1 SQVTM and CDR2 ANQGSEA. The CDR3 region has the DNA TGCAGCGGAACCGGGACAGGGGACACTGAAGCTTTCTTT. Protein product: CSGTGTGDTEAFF.

In its sample, this clonotype was seen a few times. This chain uses TRBV6-1 with TRBJ1-1; tentative D call: TRBD1 (5 bases). Trimming shortened V by 5 bases and J by 1 base, and 11 bases separated the two germline ends. The CDR3 runs 14 residues. Germline V gene sequence: CDR1 MNHNS, CDR2 SASEGT. The CDR3 coding sequence is TGTGCCAGCAGTACGAGACAGACGAACACTGAAGCTTTCTTT. Amino acids: CASSTRQTNTEAFF.

The rearrangement uses TRBV11-2 and TRBJ1-6, with D hard to call. Germline V CDR1 and CDR2: SGHAT, FQNNGV. The CDR3 is 15 amino acids. With 3 bases removed from V and 5 bases from J, the gap between germline ends came to 11 bases. The CDR3 DNA reads as TGTGCCAGCAGCTTTAGCAGACGAGATAATTCACCCCTCCACTTT. This gives the protein CASSFSRRDNSPLHF.